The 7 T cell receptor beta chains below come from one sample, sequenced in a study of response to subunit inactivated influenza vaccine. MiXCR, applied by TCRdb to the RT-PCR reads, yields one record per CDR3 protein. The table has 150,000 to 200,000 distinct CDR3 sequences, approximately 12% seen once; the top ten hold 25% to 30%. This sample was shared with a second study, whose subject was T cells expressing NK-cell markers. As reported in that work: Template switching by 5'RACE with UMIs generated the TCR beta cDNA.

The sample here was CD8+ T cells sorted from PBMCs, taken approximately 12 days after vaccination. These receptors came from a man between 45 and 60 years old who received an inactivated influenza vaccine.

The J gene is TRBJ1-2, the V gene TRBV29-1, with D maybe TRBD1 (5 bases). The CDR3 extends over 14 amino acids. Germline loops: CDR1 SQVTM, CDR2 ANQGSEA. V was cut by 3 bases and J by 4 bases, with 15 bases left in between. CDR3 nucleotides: TGCAGCGTTGATTCCGACAGTCAGCCCTATGGCTACACCTTC. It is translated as CSVDSDSQPYGYTF.

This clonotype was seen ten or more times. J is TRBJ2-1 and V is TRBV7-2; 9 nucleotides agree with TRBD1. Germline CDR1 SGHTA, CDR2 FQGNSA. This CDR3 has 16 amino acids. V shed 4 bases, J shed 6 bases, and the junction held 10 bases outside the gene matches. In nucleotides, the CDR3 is TGTGCCAGCAGCTACGGATCGGGACAGGGCGGCAATGAGCAGTTCTTC. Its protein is CASSYGSGQGGNEQFF.

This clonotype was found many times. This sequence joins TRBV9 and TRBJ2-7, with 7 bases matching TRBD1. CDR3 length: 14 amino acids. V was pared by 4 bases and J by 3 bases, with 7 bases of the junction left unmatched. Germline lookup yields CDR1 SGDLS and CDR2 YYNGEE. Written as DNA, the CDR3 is TGTGCCAGCAGCCCTTGGACAGGAATCTACGAGCAGTACTTC. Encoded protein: CASSPWTGIYEQYF.

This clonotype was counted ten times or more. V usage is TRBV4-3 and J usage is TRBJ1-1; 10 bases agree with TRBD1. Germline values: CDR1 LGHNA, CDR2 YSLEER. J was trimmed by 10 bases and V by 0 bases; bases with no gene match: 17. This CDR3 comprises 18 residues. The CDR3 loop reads CASSQDMWGFGGQGLAFF. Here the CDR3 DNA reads TGCGCCAGCAGCCAAGATATGTGGGGATTCGGGGGACAGGGGCTAGCTTTCTTT.

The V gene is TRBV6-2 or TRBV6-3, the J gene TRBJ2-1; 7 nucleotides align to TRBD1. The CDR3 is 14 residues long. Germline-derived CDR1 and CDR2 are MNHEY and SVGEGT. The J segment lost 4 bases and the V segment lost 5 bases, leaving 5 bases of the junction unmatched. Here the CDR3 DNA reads TGTGCCAGCAGTCACCGGGACAGATACAATGAGCAGTTCTTC. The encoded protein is CASSHRDRYNEQFF.

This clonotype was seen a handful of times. This CDR3 reads CAIRTGMNTEAFF. CDR3 DNA: TGTGCCATCAGAACAGGGATGAACACTGAAGCTTTCTTT. This chain uses TRBV10-3 with TRBJ1-1, with D perhaps TRBD1 (6 bases). This CDR3 region has 13 residues. Germline lookup yields CDR1 ENHRY and CDR2 SYGVKD. Deletions cut 6 bases from V and 0 bases from J, with 8 bases between.

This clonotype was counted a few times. The CDR3 loop reads CSAGSQGYRFYGYTF. DNA of the CDR3: TGCAGTGCTGGCAGCCAGGGGTATAGGTTCTATGGCTACACCTTC. This chain links TRBV20-1 with TRBJ1-2, with TRBD1 as a possible D gene (6 bases). The CDR3 length is 15 residues. Trimming removed 5 bases at V and 4 bases at J, with 20 bases between. Germline V gene sequence: CDR1 DFQATT, CDR2 SNEGSKA (reference sequence).